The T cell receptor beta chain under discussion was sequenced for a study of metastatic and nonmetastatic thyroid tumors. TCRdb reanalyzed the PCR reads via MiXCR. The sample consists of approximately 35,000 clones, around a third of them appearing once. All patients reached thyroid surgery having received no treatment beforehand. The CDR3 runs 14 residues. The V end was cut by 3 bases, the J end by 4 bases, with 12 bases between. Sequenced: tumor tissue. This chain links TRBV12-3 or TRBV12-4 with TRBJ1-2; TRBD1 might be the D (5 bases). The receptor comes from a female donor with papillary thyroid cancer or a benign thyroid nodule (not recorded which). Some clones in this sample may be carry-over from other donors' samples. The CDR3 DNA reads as TGTGCCAGCAGTTTGTCAGGGCGTTCCTATGGCTACACCTTC. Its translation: CASSLSGRSYGYTF.